Below are 10 T cell receptor beta chains sequenced from a single sample in a study of blood T cell repertoires in COVID-19. Data came from immunoSEQ multiplex PCR; TCRdb stores just in-frame clones and leaves some out. The data hold 230,000 or so clones, with approximately 80% observed a single time. Sequenced material: peripheral blood. The receptors here all came from a woman of 80 years or more with COVID-19, enrolled during active disease.

This chain connects TRBV7-3 to TRBJ1-1; D ambiguous. With 3 bases removed from V and 4 bases from J, the gap between germline ends came to 9 bases. CDR3 length: 13 residues. Looked up from germline, CDR1 is SGHTA and CDR2 is FQGTGA. As DNA, the CDR3 is TGTGCCAGCAGCTTCGGGGATGGCACTGAAGCTTTCTTT. Its translation: CASSFGDGTEAFF.

The rearrangement joins TRBV7-2 to TRBJ2-1, with TRBD2 identical over 12 bases. The CDR3 extends over 15 amino acids. The ends lost 1 base at V and 9 bases at J; junction bases unmatched: 4. Germline lookup yields CDR1 SGHTA and CDR2 FQGNSA. The CDR3 DNA reads TGTGCCAGCAGCTTAGTGCTAGCGGGAGGGGTTGAGCAGTTCTTC. Protein sequence: CASSLVLAGGVEQFF.

The V and J genes are TRBV5-1 and TRBJ2-2, with 11 bases that match TRBD2. The CDR3 contains 14 residues. With V trimmed by 6 bases and J by 5 bases, 3 bases remained unmatched. CDR1 and CDR2 (germline): SGHRS, YFSETQ. This chain's CDR3 is CASTGTSGTGELFF. The CDR3 DNA is TGCGCCAGCACCGGGACTAGCGGTACCGGGGAGCTGTTTTTT.

The CDR3 reads CASGGVGGQPQHF. CDR3 nucleotide sequence: TGTGCCAGCGGCGGTGTAGGGGGTCAGCCCCAGCATTTT. The gene calls are TRBV7-8 and TRBJ1-5; D might be TRBD1 (6 bases). V lost 8 bases and J 6 bases, leaving 14 bases between the germline ends. This CDR3 has 13 amino acids. Germline CDR1 is SGHVS and CDR2 is FQNEAQ. The whole variable domain, filled in from reference TRBV7-8 and TRBJ1-5, reads GAGVSQSPRYKVAKRGQDVALRCDPISGHVSLFWYQQALGQGPEFLTYFQNEAQLDKSGLPSDRFFAERPEGSVSTLKIQRTQQEDSAVYLCASGGVGGQPQHFGDGTRLSIL.

The chain combines TRBV4-1 with TRBJ2-6, with a possible D match to TRBD1 (6 bases). V was clipped by 1 base and J by 2 bases, with 15 bases between them. Germline V lookup: CDR1 MGHRA, CDR2 YSYEKL. The CDR3 covers 18 residues. CDR3 protein: CASSQVGTPSTGANVLTF. CDR3 DNA: TGCGCCAGCAGCCAAGTCGGGACACCCTCCACTGGGGCCAACGTCCTGACTTTC.

The CDR3 DNA reads as TGTGCCACCAGCAGAGAAGTACAGGCTAACACTGAAGCTTTCTTT. Protein: CATSREVQANTEAFF. This chain uses TRBV15 with TRBJ1-1, with D maybe TRBD1 (5 bases). Trimming pared 0 bases from V and 2 bases from J, leaving 10 bases between. Germline lookup yields CDR1 LNHNV and CDR2 YYDKDF (reference sequence). This CDR3 region has 15 residues.

V and J are TRBV7-2 and TRBJ2-7, with 15 bases that match TRBD2. The CDR3 length is 15 residues. Germline trimming cut 5 bases from V and 6 bases from J; bases unmatched to any gene: 5. Per the germline V gene, CDR1 is SGHTA and CDR2 is FQGNSA. The DNA for the CDR3 is TGTGCCAGCAGCACGGGACTAGCGGGAGGCCGCGAGCAGTACTTC. Translating it yields CASSTGLAGGREQYF.

This chain joins TRBV5-1 and TRBJ1-6; the match to TRBD1 covers 9 bases. The CDR3 runs 15 residues. Germline V gene data show CDR1 as SGHRS and CDR2 as YFSETQ. V lost 0 bases, J lost 10 bases, and 5 bases stayed unmatched. The CDR3 DNA reads as TGCGCCAGCAGCTTGGGGACAGGGGTGCGATCACCCCTCCACTTT. Translation: CASSLGTGVRSPLHF.

The V and J genes are TRBV9 and TRBJ1-6, with D uncertain. V lost 0 bases, J lost 10 bases, and 14 bases lay in between. The CDR3 length is 15 residues. Germline assignment: CDR1 SGDLS and CDR2 YYNGEE. The CDR3 DNA follows: TGTGCCAGCAGCGTAGAGGCAGGCGTTAAATCACCCCTCCACTTT. It codes for CASSVEAGVKSPLHF.

The rearrangement links TRBV5-4 to TRBJ1-2, with TRBD1 matching 7 bases. Germline-derived CDR1 and CDR2 are SGHNT and YYREEE (reference sequence). The CDR3 loop spans 14 amino acids. V was clipped by 5 bases and J by 4 bases; unmatched bases: 8. The CDR3 DNA reads TGTGCCAGCAGGCTAGACAGGGTAGTCTATGGCTACACCTTC. Its protein is CASRLDRVVYGYTF.